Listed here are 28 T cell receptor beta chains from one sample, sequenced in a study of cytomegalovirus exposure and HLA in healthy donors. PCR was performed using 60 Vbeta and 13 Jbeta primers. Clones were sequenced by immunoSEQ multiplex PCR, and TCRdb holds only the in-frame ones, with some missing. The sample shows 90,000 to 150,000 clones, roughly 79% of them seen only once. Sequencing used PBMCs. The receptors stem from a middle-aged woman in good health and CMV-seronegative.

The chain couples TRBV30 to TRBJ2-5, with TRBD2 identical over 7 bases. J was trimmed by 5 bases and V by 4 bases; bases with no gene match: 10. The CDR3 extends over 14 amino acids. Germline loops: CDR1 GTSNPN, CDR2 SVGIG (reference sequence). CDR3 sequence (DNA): TGTGCCTGGAACCCGGGACTACAGGTCGAGACCCAGTACTTC. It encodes CAWNPGLQVETQYF.

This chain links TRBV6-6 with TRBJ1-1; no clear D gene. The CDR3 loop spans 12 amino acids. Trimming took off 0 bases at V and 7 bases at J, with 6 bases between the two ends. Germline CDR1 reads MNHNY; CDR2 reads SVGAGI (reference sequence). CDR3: CASSYSEGEAFF. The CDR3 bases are TGTGCCAGCAGTTACTCCGAGGGTGAAGCTTTCTTT.

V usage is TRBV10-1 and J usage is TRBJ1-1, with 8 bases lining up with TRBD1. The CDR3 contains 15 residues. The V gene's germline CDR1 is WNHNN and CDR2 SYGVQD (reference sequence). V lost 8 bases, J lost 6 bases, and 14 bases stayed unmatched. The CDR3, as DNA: TGCGCCAGCGGGGGACAGGAGGTGGTGTGGGCTGAAGCTTTCTTT. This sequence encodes CASGGQEVVWAEAFF.

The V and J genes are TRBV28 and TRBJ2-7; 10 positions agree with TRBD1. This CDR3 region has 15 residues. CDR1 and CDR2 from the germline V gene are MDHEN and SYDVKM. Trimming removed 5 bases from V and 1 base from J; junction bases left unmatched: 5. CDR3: CASSPRTGGSYEQYF. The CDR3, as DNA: TGTGCCAGCAGTCCCCGGACAGGGGGGTCCTACGAGCAGTACTTC.

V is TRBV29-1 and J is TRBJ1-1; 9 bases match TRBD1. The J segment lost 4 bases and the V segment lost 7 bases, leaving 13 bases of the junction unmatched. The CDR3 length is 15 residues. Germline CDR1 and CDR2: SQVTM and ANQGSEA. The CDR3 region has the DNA TGCAGCGCCGCCCACAGGGGGCTCCCCATCACTGAAGCTTTCTTT. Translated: CSAAHRGLPITEAFF.

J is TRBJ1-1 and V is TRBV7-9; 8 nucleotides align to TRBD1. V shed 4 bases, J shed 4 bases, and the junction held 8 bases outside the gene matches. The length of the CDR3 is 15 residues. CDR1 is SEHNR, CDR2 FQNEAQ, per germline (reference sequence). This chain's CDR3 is CASSSRRGQVTEAFF. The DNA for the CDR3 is TGTGCCAGCAGCTCCCGCAGGGGGCAGGTCACTGAAGCTTTCTTT.

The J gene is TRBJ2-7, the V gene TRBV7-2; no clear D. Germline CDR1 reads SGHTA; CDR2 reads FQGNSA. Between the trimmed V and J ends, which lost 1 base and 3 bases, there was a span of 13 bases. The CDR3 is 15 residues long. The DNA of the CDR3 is TGTGCCAGCAGCTTAGAGGCAGGCTCCTACTACGAGCAGTACTTC. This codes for CASSLEAGSYYEQYF. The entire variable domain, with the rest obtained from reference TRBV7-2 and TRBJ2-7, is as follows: GAGVSQSPSNKVTEKGKDVELRCDPISGHTALYWYRQSLGQGLEFLIYFQGNSAPDKSGLPSDRFSAERTGGSVSTLTIQRTQQEDSAVYLCASSLEAGSYYEQYFGPGTRLTVT.

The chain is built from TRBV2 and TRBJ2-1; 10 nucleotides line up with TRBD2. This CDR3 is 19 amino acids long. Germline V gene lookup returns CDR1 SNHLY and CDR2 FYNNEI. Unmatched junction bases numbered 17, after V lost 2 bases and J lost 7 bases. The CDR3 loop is CASSERRSLLSGRGNEQFF. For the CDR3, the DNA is TGTGCCAGCAGTGAAAGACGCTCTCTCCTGAGCGGGAGGGGGAATGAGCAGTTCTTC.

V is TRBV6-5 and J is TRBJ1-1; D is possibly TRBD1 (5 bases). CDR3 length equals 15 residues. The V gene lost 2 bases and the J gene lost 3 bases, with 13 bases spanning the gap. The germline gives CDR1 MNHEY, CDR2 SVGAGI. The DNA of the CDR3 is TGTGCCAGCAGTTACGAAAGACAGCCATACACTGAAGCTTTCTTT. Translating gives CASSYERQPYTEAFF.

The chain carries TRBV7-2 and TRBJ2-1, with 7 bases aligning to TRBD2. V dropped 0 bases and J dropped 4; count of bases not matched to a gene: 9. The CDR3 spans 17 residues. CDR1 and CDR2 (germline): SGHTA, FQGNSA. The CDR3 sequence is CASSLAILGGRYNEQFF. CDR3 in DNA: TGTGCCAGCAGCTTAGCGATTTTGGGAGGGAGATACAATGAGCAGTTCTTC.

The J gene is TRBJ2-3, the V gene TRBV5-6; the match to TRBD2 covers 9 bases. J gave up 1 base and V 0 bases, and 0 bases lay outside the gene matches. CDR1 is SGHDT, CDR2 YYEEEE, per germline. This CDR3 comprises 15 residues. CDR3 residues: CASSLGTSGTDTQYF. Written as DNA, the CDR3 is TGTGCCAGCAGCTTGGGGACTAGCGGCACAGATACGCAGTATTTT.

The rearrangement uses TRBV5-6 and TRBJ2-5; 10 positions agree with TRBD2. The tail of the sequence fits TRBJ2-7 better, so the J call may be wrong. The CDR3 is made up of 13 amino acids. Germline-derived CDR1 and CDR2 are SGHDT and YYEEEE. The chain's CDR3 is CATQLAGSYEQYF. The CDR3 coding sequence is TGTGCCACCCAACTAGCGGGGTCCTACGAGCAGTACTTC.

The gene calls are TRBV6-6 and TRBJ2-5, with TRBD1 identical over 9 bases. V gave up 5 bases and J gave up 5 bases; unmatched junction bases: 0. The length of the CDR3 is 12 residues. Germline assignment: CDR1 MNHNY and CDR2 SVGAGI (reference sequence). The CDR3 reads CASSDRGETQYF. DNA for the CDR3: TGTGCCAGCAGTGACAGGGGGGAGACCCAGTACTTC.

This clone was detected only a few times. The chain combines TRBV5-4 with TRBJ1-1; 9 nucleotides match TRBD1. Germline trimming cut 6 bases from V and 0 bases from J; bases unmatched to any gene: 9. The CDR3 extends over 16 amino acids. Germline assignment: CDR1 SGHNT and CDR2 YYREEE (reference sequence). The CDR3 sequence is CASKSYTGGMNTEAFF. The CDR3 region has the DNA TGTGCCAGCAAGTCATACACAGGGGGCATGAACACTGAAGCTTTCTTT. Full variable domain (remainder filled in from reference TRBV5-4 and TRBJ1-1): ETGVTQSPTHLIKTRGQQVTLRCSSQSGHNTVSWYQQALGQGPQFIFQYYREEENGRGNFPPRFSGLQFPNYSSELNVNALELDDSALYLCASKSYTGGMNTEAFFGQGTRLTVV.

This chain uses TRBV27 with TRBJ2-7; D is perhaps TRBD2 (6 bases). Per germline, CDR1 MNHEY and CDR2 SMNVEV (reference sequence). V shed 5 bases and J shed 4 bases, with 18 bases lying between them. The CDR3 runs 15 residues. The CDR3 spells CASSTTGTSSYEQYF. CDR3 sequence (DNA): TGTGCCAGCAGTACAACCGGGACTTCCTCTTACGAGCAGTACTTC.

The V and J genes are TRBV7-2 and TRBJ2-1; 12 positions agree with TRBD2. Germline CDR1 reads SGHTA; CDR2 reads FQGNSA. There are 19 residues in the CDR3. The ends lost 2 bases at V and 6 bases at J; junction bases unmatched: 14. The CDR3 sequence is CASSLRGSSGRVVSNEQFF. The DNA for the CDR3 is TGTGCCAGCAGCTTACGCGGGTCTAGCGGGAGGGTGGTAAGCAATGAGCAGTTCTTC.

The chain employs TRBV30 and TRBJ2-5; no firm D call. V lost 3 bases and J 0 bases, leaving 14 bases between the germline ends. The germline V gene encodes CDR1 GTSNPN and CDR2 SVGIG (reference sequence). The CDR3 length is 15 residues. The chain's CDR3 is CAWSKNHGYQETQYF. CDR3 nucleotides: TGTGCCTGGAGCAAGAACCACGGGTACCAAGAGACCCAGTACTTC.

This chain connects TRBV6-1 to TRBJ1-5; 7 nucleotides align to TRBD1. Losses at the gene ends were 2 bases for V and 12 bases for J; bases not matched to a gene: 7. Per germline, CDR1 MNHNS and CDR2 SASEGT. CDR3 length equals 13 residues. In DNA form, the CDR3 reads TGTGCCAGCAGTGAAATTCAGGGGGTACACCAGCATTTT. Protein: CASSEIQGVHQHF.

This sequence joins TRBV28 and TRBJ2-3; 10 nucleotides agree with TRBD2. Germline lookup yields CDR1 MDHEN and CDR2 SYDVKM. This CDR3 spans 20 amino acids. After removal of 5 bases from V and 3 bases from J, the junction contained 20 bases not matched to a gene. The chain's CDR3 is CASSPMRGLAGEGVTDTQYF. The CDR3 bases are TGTGCCAGCAGTCCCATGAGGGGGCTAGCGGGAGAGGGGGTGACAGATACGCAGTATTTT.

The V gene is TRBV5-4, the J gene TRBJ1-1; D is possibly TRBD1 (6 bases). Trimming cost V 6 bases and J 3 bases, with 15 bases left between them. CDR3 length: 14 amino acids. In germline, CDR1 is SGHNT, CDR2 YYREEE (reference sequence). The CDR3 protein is CASNTRGWDTEAFF. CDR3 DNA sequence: TGTGCCAGCAATACCAGGGGCTGGGACACTGAAGCTTTCTTT.

CDR3 nucleotides: TGTGCCAGCAGCTCGCGGACAGGGGGCGCAGATACGCAGTATTTT. Translation: CASSSRTGGADTQYF. The chain recombines TRBV7-9 with TRBJ2-3; 11 bases fit TRBD1. Germline-derived CDR1 and CDR2 are SEHNR and FQNEAQ (reference sequence). This CDR3 has 15 residues. Unmatched junction bases numbered 4, after V lost 4 bases and J lost 4 bases.

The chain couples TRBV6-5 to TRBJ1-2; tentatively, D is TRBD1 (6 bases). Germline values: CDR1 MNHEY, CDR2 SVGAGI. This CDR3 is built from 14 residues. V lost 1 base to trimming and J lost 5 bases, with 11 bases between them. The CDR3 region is CASSYLAGQYGYTF. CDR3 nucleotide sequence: TGTGCCAGCAGTTACTTAGCCGGACAGTATGGCTACACCTTC.

CDR3 sequence reads: CASSFLTDTQYF. For the CDR3, the DNA is TGTGCCAGCAGCTTTCTTACAGATACGCAGTATTTT. V and J are TRBV7-9 and TRBJ2-3; D ambiguous. V shed 3 bases and J shed 3 bases, with 4 bases lying between them. Per germline, CDR1 SEHNR and CDR2 FQNEAQ (reference sequence). The CDR3 has 12 amino acids.

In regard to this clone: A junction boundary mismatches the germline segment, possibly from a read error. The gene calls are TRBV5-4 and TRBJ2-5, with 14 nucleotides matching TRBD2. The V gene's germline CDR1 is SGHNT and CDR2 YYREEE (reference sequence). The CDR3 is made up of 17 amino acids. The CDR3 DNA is TGTGCCAGCAGCTTGGGTGGGACAGGGGGACTAGCGGGAGCCTTGCACTTC. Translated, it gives CASSLGGTGGLAGALHF.

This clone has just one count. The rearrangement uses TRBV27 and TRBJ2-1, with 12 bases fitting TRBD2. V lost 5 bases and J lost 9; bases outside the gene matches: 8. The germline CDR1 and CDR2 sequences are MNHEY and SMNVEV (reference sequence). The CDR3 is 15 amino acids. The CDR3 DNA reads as TGTGCCAGCAGTCCATGGACTAGCGGGATGGCTGAGCAGTTCTTC. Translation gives CASSPWTSGMAEQFF.

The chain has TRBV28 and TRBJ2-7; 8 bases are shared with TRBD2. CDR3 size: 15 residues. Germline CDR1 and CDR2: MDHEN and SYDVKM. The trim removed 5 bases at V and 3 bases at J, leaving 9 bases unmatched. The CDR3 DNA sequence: TGTGCCAGCAGTCTTTCTACGGGAGGGCTCTACGAGCAGTACTTC. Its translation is CASSLSTGGLYEQYF.

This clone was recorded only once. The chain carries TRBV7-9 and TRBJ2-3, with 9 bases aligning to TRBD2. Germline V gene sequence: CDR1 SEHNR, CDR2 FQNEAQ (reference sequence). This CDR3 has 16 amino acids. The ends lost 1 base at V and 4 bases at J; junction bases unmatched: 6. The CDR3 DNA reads TGTGCCAGCAGCTTAGTGGCGGGAGGGCCCGCAGATACGCAGTATTTT. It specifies CASSLVAGGPADTQYF.

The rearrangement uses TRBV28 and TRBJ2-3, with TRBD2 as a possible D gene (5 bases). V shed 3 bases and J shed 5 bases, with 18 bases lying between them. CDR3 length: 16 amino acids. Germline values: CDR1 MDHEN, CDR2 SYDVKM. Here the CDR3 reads CASSFFGVARKDTQYF. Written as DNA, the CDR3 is TGTGCCAGCAGTTTTTTCGGGGTAGCCCGTAAAGATACGCAGTATTTT.